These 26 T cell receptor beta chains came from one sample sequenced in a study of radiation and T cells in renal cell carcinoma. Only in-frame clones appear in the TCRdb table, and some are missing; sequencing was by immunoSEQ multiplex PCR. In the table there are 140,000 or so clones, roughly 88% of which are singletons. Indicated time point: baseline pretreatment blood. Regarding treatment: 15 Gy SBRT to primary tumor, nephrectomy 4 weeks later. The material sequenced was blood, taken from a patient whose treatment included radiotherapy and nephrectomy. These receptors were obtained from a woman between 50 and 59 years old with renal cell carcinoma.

The CDR3 coding sequence is TGTGCCAGCAGGGAAGGGGGGGGCTACACCTTC. Amino acid sequence: CASREGGGYTF. The chain couples TRBV27 to TRBJ1-2; D perhaps matches TRBD1 (6 bases). V was pared by 6 bases and J by 8 bases, with 10 bases between. The CDR3 is 11 residues long. From germline, CDR1 is MNHEY and CDR2 SMNVEV (reference sequence).

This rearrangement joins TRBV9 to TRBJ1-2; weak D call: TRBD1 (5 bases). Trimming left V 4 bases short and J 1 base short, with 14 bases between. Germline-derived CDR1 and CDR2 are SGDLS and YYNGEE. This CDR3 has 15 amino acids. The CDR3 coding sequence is TGTGCCAGCAGCCCCCGCGGGGGAATTAACTATGGCTACACCTTC. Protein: CASSPRGGINYGYTF.

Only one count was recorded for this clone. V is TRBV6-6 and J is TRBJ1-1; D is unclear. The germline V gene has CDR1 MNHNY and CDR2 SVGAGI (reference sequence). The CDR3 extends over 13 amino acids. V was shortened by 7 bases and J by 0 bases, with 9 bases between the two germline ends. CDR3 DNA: TGTGCCAGCAATGTAGCGGTGAACACTGAAGCTTTCTTT. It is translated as CASNVAVNTEAFF.

As DNA, the CDR3 is TGTGCCTGGAGCGCCGACAGAATATCTGGAAACACCATATATTTT. Translation: CAWSADRISGNTIYF. The chain is built from TRBV30 and TRBJ1-3; possibly TRBD1 for D (5 bases). V was shortened by 3 bases and J by 1 base, with 13 bases between the two germline ends. Germline V gives CDR1 GTSNPN, CDR2 SVGIG (reference sequence). The CDR3 covers 15 residues. Full variable domain (rest looked up from reference TRBV30 and TRBJ1-3): SQTIHQWPATLVQPVGSPLSLECTVEGTSNPNLYWYRQAAGRGLQLLFYSVGIGQISSEVPQNLSASRPQDRQFILSSKKLLLSDSGFYLCAWSADRISGNTIYFGEGSWLTVV.

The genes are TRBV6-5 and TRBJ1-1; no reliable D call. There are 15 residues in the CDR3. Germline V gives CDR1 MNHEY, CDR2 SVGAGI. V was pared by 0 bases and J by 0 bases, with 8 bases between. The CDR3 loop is CASSYSGQMNTEAFF. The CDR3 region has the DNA TGTGCCAGCAGTTACTCGGGCCAGATGAACACTGAAGCTTTCTTT.

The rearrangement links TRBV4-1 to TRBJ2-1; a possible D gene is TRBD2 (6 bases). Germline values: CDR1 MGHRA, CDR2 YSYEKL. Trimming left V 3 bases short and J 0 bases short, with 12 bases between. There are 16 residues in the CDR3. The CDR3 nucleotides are TGCGCCAGCAGCCACCCCATCGGGAGCTCCTACAATGAGCAGTTCTTC. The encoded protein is CASSHPIGSSYNEQFF.

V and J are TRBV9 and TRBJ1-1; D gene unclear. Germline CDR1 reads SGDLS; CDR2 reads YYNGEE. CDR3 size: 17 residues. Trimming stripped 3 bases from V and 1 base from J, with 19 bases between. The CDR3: CASSDRRDAGTNTEAFF. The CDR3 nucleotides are TGTGCCAGCAGCGACCGACGTGATGCAGGAACGAACACTGAAGCTTTCTTT.

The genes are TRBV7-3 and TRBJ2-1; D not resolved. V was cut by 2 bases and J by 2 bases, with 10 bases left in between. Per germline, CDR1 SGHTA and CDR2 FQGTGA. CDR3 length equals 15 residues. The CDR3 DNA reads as TGTGCCAGCAGCTTATCGTGGCAGCCCTACAATGAGCAGTTCTTC. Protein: CASSLSWQPYNEQFF.

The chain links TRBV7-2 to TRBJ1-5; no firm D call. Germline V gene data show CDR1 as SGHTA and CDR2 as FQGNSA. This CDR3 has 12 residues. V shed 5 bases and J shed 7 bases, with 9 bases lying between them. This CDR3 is CASSMNGQPQHF. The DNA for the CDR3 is TGTGCCAGCAGCATGAACGGCCAGCCCCAGCATTTT.

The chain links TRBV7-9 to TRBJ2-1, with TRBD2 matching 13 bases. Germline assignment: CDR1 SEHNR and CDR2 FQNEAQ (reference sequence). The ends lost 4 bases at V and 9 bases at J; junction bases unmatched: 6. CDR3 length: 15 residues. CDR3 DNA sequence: TGTGCCAGCAGCTCACTAGCGGGGGGGCCCAGTGAGCAGTTCTTC. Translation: CASSSLAGGPSEQFF.

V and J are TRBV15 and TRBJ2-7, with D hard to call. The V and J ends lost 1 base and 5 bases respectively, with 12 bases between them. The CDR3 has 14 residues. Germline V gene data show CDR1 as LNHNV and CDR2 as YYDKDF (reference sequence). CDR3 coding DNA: TGTGCCACCAGCAGAGCCTCTTCTGGTAACGAGCAGTACTTC. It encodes CATSRASSGNEQYF.

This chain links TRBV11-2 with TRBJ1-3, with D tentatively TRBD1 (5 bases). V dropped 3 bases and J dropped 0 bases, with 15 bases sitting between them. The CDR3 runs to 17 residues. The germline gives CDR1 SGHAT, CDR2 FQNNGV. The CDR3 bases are TGTGCCAGCAGCTTGGCTATGGGGGGGGTCTCTGGAAACACCATATATTTT. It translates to CASSLAMGGVSGNTIYF.

CDR3: CASSSGFYYGYTF. The CDR3 bases are TGTGCCAGTAGTTCCGGTTTTTACTATGGCTACACCTTC. The J gene is TRBJ1-2, the V gene TRBV19; D remains ambiguous. The CDR3 has 13 residues. Trimming removed 5 bases from V and 3 bases from J, with 10 bases in between. Germline V gives CDR1 LNHDA, CDR2 SQIVND (reference sequence). Combining the CDR3 with reference TRBV19 and TRBJ1-2 gives the whole variable domain DGGITQSPKYLFRKEGQNVTLSCEQNLNHDAMYWYRQDPGQGLRLIYYSQIVNDFQKGDIAEGYSVSREKKESFPLTVTSAQKNPTAFYLCASSSGFYYGYTFGSGTRLTVV.

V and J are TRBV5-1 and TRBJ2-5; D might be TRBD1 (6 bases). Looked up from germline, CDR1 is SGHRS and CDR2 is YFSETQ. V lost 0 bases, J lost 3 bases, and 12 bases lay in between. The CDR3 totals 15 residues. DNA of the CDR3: TGCGCCAGCAGCTTGGGATGGGGGCCGGAAGAGACCCAGTACTTC. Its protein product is CASSLGWGPEETQYF.

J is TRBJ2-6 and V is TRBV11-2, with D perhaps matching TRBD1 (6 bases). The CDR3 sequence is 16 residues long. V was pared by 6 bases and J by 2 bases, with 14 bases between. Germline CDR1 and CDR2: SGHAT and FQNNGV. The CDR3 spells CASRKGDITGANVLTF. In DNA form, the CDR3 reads TGTGCCAGCAGAAAGGGGGACATTACTGGGGCCAACGTCCTGACTTTC.

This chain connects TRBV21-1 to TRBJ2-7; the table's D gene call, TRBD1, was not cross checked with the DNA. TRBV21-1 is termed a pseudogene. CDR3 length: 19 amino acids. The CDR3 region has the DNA TGTGCCAGCAGCTCCCGCCCGACAGGGGTCCCCAGGGAACATAACGAGCAGTACTTC. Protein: CASSSRPTGVPREHNEQYF.

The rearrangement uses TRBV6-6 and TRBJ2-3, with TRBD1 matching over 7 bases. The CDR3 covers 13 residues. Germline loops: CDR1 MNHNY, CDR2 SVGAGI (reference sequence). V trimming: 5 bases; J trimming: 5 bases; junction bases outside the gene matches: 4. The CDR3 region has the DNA TGTGCCAGCAGTCGACAGGGCGGAGATACGCAGTATTTT. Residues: CASSRQGGDTQYF.

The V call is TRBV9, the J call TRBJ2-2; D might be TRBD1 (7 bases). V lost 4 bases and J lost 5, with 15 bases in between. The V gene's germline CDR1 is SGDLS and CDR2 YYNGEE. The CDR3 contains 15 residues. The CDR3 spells CASSSHSGGTGELFF. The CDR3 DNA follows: TGTGCCAGCAGCTCCCACTCAGGGGGGACCGGGGAGCTGTTTTTT.

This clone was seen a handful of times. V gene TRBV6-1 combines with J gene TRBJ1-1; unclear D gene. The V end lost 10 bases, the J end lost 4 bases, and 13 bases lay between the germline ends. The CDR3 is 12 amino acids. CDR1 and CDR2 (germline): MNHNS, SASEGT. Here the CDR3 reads CAIDGSGTEAFF. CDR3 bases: TGTGCCATTGACGGAAGTGGCACTGAAGCTTTCTTT.

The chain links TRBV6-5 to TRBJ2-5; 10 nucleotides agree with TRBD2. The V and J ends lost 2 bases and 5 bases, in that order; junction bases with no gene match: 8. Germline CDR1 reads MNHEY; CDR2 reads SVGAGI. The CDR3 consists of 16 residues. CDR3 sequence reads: CASSYGLAGELETQYF. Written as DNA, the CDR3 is TGTGCCAGCAGTTACGGGCTAGCGGGGGAACTGGAGACCCAGTACTTC.

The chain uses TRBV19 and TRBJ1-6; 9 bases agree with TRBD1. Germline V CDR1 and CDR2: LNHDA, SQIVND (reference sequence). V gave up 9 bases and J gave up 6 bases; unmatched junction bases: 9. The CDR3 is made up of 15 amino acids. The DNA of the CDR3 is TGTGCCAGCCATTCGGGACAGGGCACTAATTCACCCCTCCACTTT. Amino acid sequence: CASHSGQGTNSPLHF.

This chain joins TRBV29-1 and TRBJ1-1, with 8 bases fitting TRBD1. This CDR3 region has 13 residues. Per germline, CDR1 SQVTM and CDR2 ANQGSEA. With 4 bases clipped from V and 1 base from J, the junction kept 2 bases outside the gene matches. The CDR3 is CSVVRGPNTEAFF. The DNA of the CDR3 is TGCAGCGTTGTCAGGGGGCCGAACACTGAAGCTTTCTTT.

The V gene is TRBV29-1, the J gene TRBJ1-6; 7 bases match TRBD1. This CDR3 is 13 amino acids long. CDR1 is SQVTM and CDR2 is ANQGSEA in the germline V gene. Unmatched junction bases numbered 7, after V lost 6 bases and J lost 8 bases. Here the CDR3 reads CSVRDRTDSPLHF. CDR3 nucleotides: TGCAGCGTCCGGGACAGAACGGATTCACCCCTCCACTTT.

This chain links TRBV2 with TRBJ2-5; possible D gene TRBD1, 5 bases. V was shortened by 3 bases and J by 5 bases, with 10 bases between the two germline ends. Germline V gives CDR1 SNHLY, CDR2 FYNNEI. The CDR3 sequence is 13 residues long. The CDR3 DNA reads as TGTGCCAGCAGTGATGCAGGGCTGGAGACCCAGTACTTC. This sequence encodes CASSDAGLETQYF.

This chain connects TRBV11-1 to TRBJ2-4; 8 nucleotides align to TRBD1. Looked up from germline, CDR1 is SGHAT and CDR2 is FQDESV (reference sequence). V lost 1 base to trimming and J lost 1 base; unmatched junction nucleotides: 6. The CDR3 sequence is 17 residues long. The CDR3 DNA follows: TGTGCCAGCAGCTTAGATCAGCAGGGGGCTGCCAAAAACATTCAGTACTTC. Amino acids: CASSLDQQGAAKNIQYF. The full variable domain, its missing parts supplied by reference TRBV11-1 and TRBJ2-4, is EAEVAQSPRYKITEKSQAVAFWCDPISGHATLYWYRQILGQGPELLVQFQDESVVDDSQLPKDRFSAERLKGVDSTLKIQPAELGDSAMYLCASSLDQQGAAKNIQYFGAGTRLSVL.

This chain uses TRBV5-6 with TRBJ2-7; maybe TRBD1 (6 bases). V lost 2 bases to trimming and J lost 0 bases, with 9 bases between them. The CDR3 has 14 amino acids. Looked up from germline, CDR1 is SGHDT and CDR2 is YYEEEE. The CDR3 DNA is TGTGCCAGCAGCTTCGGGACACCCTCCTACGAGCAGTACTTC. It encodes CASSFGTPSYEQYF.